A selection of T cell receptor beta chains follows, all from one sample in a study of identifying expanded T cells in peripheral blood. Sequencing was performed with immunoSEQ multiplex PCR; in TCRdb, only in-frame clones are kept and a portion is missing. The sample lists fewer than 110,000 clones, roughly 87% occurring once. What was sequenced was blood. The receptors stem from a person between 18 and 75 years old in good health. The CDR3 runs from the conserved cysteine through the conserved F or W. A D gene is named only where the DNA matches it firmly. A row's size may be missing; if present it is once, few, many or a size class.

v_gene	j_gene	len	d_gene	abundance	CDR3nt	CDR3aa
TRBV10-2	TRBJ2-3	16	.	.	TGCGCCAGCAGTGAGGGTGGAGCCCGCCGGGCAGATACGCAGTATTTT	CASSEGGARRADTQYF
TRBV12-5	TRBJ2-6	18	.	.	TGTGCTAGTGGTTTGGTTACAGATGGGGCAGCTGGGGCCAACGTCCTGACTTTC	CASGLVTDGAAGANVLTF
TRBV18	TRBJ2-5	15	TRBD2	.	TGTGCCAGCTCACCACCGGCTAGCGGGCACGAGACCCAGTACTTC	CASSPPASGHETQYF
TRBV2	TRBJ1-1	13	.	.	TGTGCCAGCAGTGAGGGAAGGGGGACTGAAGCTTTCTTT	CASSEGRGTEAFF
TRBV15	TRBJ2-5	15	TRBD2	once	TGTGCCACCAGCAGAGGTGGACTAGCGGGGTTTGAGCAGTACTTC	CATSRGGLAGFEQYF
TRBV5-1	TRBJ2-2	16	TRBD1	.	TGCGCCAGCAGCTTGGCAATGGACAGGCCCACCGGGGAGCTGTTTTTT	CASSLAMDRPTGELFF
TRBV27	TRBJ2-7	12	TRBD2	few	TGTGCCAGCAGTACACCGGGAGGCAAGCAGTACTTC	CASSTPGGKQYF
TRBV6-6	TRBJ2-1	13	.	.	TGTGCCAGCAGCGAGCCTGAGGGGAATGAGCAGTTCTTC	CASSEPEGNEQFF
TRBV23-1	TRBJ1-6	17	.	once	TGCGCCAGCAGTCAGCGGGGATCTAGCTCCTATAATTCACCCCTCCACTTT	CASSQRGSSSYNSPLHF
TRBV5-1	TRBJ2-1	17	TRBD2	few	TGCGCCAGCAGCTTGGAACCTGGAGCGGGGGGGTACAATGAGCAGTTCTTC	CASSLEPGAGGYNEQFF
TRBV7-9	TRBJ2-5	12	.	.	TGTGCCAGCAGCTCTAGAGGCGAGACCCAGTACTTC	CASSSRGETQYF
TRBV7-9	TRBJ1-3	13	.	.	TGTGCCAGCAGTTGGATAACTGGAAACACCATATATTTT	CASSWITGNTIYF
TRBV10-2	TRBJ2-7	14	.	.	TGCGCCAGCCAGTTCCATGTAGACTCCTACGAGCAGTACTTC	CASQFHVDSYEQYF
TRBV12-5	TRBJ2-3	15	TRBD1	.	TGTGCTAGTGGTCTTTTTGACAGGGACACAGATACGCAGTATTTT	CASGLFDRDTDTQYF
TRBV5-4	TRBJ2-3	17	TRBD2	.	TGTGCCAGCAGCTCCGTCACTAGCGGGGGGGCCACAGATACGCAGTATTTT	CASSSVTSGGATDTQYF
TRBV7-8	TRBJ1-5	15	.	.	TGTGCCAGCAGCTTAGCGTGGGAGGGCAATCAGCCCCAGCATTTT	CASSLAWEGNQPQHF
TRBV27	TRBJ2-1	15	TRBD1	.	TGTGCCAGCAGGCCCAGGGGGTTGCCCTACAATGAGCAGTTCTTC	CASRPRGLPYNEQFF
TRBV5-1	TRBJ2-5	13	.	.	TGCGCCAGCAGCTTGGCCGGGAAAGAGACCCAGTACTTC	CASSLAGKETQYF
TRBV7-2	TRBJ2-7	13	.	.	TGTGCCAGCAGCCCCCCAGGGCCCTACGAGCAGTACTTC	CASSPPGPYEQYF
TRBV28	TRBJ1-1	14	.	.	TGTGCCAGCAGTTTACTGGGACAGAACACTGAAGCTTTCTTT	CASSLLGQNTEAFF
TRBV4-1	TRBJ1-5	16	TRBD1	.	TGCGCCAGCAGCCACCTGACAGGGGGGAACAATCAGCCCCAGCATTTT	CASSHLTGGNNQPQHF
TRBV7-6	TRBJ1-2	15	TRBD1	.	TGTGCCAGCAGCCTCTCGGGACAGCCGCCCTATGGCTACACCTTC	CASSLSGQPPYGYTF
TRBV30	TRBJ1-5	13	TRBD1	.	TGTGCCTGGAGTGTACAGGGGAGACAGCCCCAGCATTTT	CAWSVQGRQPQHF
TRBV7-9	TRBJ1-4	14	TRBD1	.	TGTGCCAGCAGCTCCACAGGGGGCCATGAAAAACTGTTTTTT	CASSSTGGHEKLFF
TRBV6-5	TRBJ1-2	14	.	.	TGTGCCAGCAGTTACTCGGGGAAGAACTATGGCTACACCTTC	CASSYSGKNYGYTF
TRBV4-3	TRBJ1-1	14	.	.	TGCGCCAGCAGCCAAGGGGACCGGAACACTGAAGCTTTCTTT	CASSQGDRNTEAFF
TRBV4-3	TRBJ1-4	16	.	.	TGCGCCAGCAGCCAAGAAGGGCAGGCAACTAATGAAAAACTGTTTTTT	CASSQEGQATNEKLFF
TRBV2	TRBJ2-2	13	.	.	TGTGCCAGCAGTGTCTGGCGGACCGGGGAGCTGTTTTTT	CASSVWRTGELFF
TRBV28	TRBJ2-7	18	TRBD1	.	TGTGCCAGCAGTCCTATCCCGGGACAGGGTTCGGGCTTCTACGAGCAGTACTTC	CASSPIPGQGSGFYEQYF
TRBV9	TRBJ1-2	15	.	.	TGTGCCAGCAGCGCCGAAGGACATCGGCCGTATGGCTACACCTTC	CASSAEGHRPYGYTF
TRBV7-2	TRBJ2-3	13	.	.	TGTGCCAGCAACGTGGGCCGCACAGATACGCAGTATTTT	CASNVGRTDTQYF
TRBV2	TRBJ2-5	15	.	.	TGTGCCAGCAGTGAAGTAGGAAGGGGCCAAGAGACCCAGTACTTC	CASSEVGRGQETQYF
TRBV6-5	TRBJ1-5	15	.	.	TGTGCCAGCAGTCTAGGGGGGTATAGCAATCAGCCCCAGCATTTT	CASSLGGYSNQPQHF
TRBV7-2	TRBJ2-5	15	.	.	TGTGCCAGCAGCTTAGAAGGGTGGGGGTTAGAGACCCAGTACTTC	CASSLEGWGLETQYF
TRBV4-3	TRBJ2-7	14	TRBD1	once	TGCGCCAGCAGCCAAGGGACAGGGTTATACGAGCAGTACTTC	CASSQGTGLYEQYF
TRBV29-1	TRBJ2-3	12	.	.	TGCAGCGTTGCGGACTCGCCAGATACGCAGTATTTT	CSVADSPDTQYF
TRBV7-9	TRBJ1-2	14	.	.	TGTGCCAGCAGCCTTTCGGGGGCCGTCTATGGCTACACCTTC	CASSLSGAVYGYTF
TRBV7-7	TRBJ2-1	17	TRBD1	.	TGTGCCAGCAGCGAACAGGGGCCTCTTAGCTCCTACAATGAGCAGTTCTTC	CASSEQGPLSSYNEQFF
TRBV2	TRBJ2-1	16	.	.	TGTGCCAGCAGTGAAGCGCGGGGGCCCGGGTACAATGAGCAGTTCTTC	CASSEARGPGYNEQFF
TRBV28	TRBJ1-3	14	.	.	TGTGCCACAATTGACGCTTCCACGGGAAACACCATATATTTT	CATIDASTGNTIYF
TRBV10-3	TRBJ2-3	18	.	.	TGTGCCATCAGTGAGTCGGACCGGGGGGCGGGGAGCACAGATACGCAGTATTTT	CAISESDRGAGSTDTQYF
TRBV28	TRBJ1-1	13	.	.	TGTGCCAGCAGTTTAGGAGTGAACACTGAAGCTTTCTTT	CASSLGVNTEAFF
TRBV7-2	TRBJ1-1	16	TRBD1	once	TGTGCCAGCAGCTACGCCGGGACAGGGGTGTGGACTGAAGCTTTCTTT	CASSYAGTGVWTEAFF
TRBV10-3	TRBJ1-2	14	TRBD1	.	TGTGCTATTACCCCAGGGGGCGCCGGGTATGGCTACACCTTC	CAITPGGAGYGYTF
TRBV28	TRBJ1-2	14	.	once	TGTGCCAGCAGTTTAGGGGGGGCAGGGTATGGCTACACCTTC	CASSLGGAGYGYTF
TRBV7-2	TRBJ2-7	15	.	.	TGTGCCAGCAGCCAGGTCGTTGGGGGTAGTTCCGAGCAGTACTTC	CASSQVVGGSSEQYF
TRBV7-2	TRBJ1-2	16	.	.	TGTGCCAGCAGCTCGACAGCCGCCGGAGCTAACTATGGCTACACCTTC	CASSSTAAGANYGYTF
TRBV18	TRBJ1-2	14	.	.	TGTGCCAGCTCTCTTTCCGGGGCGGGCGATGGCTACACCTTC	CASSLSGAGDGYTF
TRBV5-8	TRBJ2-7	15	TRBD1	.	TGTGCCAGCAGCTTAGGCGGGACAGGCCCCTACGAGCAGTACTTC	CASSLGGTGPYEQYF
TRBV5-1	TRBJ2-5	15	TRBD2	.	TGCGCCAGCTTTGGAATAGCGGGGGAGCAAGAGACCCAGTACTTC	CASFGIAGEQETQYF